In this sample, the clone carrying this T cell receptor (beta chain) turned up a few times. This entry comes from a study of OX40 agonist ivuxolimab in advanced cancers. Per germline, CDR1 MNHEY and CDR2 SMNVEV (reference sequence). The V end was cut by 2 bases, the J end by 0 bases, with 5 bases between. The CDR3 totals 14 residues. Some clones are missing from TCRdb's copy, which holds only in-frame ones; the method was immunoSEQ multiplex PCR. The table lists roughly 24,000 clones, roughly 89% of them singletons. The material was CD4+ or CD8+ T cells sorted from blood, obtained in a trial of the OX40 agonist ivuxolimab. J is TRBJ1-5 and V is TRBV27, with no clear D. The sequence came from an adult with an advanced solid tumor such as melanoma, head and neck, liver or kidney cancer. CDR3 sequence reads: CASSLGYSNQPQHF. CDR3 sequence (DNA): TGTGCCAGCAGTTTAGGGTATAGCAATCAGCCCCAGCATTTT.